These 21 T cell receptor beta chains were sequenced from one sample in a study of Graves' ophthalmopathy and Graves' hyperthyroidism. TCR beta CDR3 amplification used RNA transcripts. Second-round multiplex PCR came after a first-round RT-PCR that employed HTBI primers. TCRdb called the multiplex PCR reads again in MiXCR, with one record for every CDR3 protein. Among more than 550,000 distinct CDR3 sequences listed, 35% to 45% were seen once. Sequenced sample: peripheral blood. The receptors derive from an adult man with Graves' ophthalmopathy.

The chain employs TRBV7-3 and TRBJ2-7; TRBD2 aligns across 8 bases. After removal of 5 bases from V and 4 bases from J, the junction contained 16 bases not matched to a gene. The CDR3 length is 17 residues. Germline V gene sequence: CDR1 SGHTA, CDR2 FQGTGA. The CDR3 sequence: CASSQDERRTSRYEQYF. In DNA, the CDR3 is TGTGCCAGCAGCCAAGACGAGAGGAGGACTAGCAGATACGAGCAGTACTTC.

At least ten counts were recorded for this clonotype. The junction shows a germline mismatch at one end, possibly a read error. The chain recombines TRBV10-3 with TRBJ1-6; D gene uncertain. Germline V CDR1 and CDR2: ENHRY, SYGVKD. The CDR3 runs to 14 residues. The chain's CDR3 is CASSEALSTSPLHF. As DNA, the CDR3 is TGTGCCAGCAGTGAAGCCCTAAGTACTTCACCCCTCCACTTT.

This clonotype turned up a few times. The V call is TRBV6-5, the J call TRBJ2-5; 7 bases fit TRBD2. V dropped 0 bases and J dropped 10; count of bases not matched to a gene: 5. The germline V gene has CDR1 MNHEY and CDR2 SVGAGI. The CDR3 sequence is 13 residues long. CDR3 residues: CASSYSGGIGQYF. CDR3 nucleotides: TGTGCCAGCAGTTACTCGGGGGGGATTGGCCAGTACTTC.

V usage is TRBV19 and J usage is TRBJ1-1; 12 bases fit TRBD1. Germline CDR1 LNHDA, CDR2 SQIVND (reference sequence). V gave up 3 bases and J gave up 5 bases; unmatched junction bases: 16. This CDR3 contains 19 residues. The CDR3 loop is CASSMFPGTGGGEGTEAFF. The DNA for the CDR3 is TGTGCCAGTAGTATGTTCCCCGGGACAGGGGGCGGAGAAGGGACTGAAGCTTTCTTT. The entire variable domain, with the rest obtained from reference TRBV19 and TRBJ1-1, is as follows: DGGITQSPKYLFRKEGQNVTLSCEQNLNHDAMYWYRQDPGQGLRLIYYSQIVNDFQKGDIAEGYSVSREKKESFPLTVTSAQKNPTAFYLCASSMFPGTGGGEGTEAFFGQGTRLTVV.

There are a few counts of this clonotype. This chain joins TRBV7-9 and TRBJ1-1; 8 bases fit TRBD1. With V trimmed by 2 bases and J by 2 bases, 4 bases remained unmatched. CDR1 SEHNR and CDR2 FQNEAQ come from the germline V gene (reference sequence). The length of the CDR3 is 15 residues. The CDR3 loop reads CASSLTGQGNTEAFF. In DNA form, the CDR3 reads TGTGCCAGCAGCTTAACTGGACAGGGTAACACTGAAGCTTTCTTT.

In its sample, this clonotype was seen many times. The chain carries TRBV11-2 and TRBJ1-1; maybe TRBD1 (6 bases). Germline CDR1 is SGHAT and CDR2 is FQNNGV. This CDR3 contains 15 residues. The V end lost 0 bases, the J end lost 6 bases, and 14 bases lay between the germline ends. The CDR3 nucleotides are TGTGCCAGCAGCTTAGACGCAGGGGCGGGGGCTGAAGCTTTCTTT. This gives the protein CASSLDAGAGAEAFF.

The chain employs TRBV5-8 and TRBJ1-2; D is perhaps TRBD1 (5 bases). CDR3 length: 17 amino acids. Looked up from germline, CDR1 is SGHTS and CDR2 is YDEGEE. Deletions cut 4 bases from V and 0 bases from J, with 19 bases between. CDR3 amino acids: CASSMRLDRRPNYGYTF. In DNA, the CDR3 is TGTGCCAGCAGCATGCGACTCGACAGAAGACCTAACTATGGCTACACCTTC.

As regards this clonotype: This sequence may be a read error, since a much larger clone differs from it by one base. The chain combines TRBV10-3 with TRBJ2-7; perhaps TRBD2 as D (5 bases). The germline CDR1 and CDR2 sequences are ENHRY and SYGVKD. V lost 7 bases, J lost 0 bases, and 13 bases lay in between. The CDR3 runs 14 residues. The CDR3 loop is CAITVDWSSYEQYF. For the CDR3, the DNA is TGTGCCATCACCGTGGACTGGAGCTCCTACGAGCAGTACTTC.

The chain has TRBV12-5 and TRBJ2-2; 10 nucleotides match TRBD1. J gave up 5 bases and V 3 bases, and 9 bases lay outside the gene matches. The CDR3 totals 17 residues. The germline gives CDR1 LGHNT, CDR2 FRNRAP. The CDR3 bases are TGTGCTAGTGGTTTTTCCCCGGGACAGGGGAGAACCGGGGAGCTGTTTTTT. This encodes CASGFSPGQGRTGELFF.

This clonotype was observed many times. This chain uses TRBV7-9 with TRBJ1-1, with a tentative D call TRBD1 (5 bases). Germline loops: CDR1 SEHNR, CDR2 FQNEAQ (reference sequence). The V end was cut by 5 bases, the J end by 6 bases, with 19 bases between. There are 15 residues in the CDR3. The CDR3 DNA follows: TGTGCCAGCAGCCAAGATGGGGTCGCGGGGGCTGAAGCTTTCTTT. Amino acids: CASSQDGVAGAEAFF.

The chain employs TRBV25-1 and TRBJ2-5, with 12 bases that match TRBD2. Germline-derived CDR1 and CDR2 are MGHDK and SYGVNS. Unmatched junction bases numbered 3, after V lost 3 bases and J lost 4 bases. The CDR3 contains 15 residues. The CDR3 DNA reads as TGTGCCAGCAGTGAGACTAGCGGGGGCGCAGAGACCCAGTACTTC. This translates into CASSETSGGAETQYF.

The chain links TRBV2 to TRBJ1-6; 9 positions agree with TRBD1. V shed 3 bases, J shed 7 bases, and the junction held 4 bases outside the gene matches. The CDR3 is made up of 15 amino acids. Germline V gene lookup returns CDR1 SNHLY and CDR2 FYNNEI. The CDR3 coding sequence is TGTGCCAGCAGTGATGGGACAGGGAGCAATTCACCCCTCCACTTT. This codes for CASSDGTGSNSPLHF.

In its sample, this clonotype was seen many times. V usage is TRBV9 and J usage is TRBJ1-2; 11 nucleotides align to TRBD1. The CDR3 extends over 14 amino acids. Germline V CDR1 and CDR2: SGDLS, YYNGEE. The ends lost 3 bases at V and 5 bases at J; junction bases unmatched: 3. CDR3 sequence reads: CASSAGQGAYGYTF. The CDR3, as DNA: TGTGCCAGCAGCGCAGGACAGGGGGCGTATGGCTACACCTTC. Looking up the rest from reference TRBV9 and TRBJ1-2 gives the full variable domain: DSGVTQTPKHLITATGQRVTLRCSPRSGDLSVYWYQQSLDQGLQFLIQYYNGEERAKGNILERFSAQQFPDLHSELNLSSLELGDSALYFCASSAGQGAYGYTFGSGTRLTVV.

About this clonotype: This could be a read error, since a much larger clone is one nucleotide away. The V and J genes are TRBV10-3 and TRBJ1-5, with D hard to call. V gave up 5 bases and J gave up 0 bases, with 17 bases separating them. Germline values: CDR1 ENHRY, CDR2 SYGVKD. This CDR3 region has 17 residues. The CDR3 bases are TGTGCCATCAGTCCCCGTTTGGAGGGTTATAGCAATCAGCCCCAGCATTTT. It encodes CAISPRLEGYSNQPQHF.

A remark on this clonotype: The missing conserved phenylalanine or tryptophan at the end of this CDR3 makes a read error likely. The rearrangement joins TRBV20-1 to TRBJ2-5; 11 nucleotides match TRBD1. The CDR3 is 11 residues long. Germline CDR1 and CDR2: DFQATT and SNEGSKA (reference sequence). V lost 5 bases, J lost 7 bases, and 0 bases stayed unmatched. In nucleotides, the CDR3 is TGCAGTGCTGGGACAGGGGGGACCCAGTACTCC. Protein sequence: CSAGTGGTQYS.

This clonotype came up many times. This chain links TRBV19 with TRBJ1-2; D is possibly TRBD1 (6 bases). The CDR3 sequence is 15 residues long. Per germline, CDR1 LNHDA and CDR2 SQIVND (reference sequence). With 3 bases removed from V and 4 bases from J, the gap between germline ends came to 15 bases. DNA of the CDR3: TGTGCCAGTAGTATGGGGGCAGCTCAATTCTATGGCTACACCTTC. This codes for CASSMGAAQFYGYTF.

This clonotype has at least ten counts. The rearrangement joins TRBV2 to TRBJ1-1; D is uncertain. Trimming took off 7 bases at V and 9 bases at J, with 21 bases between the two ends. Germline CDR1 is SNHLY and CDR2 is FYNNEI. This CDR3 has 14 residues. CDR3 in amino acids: CASMGLVGNLQAFF. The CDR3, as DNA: TGTGCCAGCATGGGCCTTGTGGGGAATCTCCAAGCTTTCTTT.

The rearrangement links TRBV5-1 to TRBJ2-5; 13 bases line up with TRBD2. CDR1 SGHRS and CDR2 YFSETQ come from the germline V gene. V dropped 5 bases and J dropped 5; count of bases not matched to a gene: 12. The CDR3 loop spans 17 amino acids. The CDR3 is CASRGTSGISSRETQYF. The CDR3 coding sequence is TGCGCCAGCAGAGGGACTAGCGGGATATCTTCAAGGGAGACCCAGTACTTC.

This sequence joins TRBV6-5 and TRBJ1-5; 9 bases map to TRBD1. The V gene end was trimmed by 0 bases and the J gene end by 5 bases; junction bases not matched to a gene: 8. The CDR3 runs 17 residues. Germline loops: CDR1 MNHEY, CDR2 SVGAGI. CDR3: CASSYSEGQGIYQPQHF. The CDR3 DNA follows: TGTGCCAGCAGTTACTCGGAAGGACAGGGGATTTATCAGCCCCAGCATTTT.

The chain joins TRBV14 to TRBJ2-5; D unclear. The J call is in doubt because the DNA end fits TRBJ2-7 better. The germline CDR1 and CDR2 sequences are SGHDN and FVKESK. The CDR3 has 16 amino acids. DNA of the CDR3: TGTGCCAGCAGACCCGATGGATGGTTCAGCTCCTACGAGCAGTACTTC. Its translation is CASRPDGWFSSYEQYF.

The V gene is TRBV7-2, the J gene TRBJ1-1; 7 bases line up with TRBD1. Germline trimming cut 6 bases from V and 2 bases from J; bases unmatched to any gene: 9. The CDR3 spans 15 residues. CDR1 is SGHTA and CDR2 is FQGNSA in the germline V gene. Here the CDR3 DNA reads TGTGCCAGCAGGGAACCGGGACAGCAAAACACTGAAGCTTTCTTT. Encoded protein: CASREPGQQNTEAFF.